These 9 T cell receptor beta chains share one sample of origin, sequenced in a study of breast tumors, draining lymph nodes, adjacent tissues. A single record per CDR3 protein comes from TCRdb applying MiXCR to the multiplex PCR reads. Altogether approximately 210,000 distinct CDR3 sequences are present, nearly 35% being singletons, with the ten largest covering approximately 3.6%. Samples came from axillary lymph nodes draining the breast cancer. The sample taken for sequencing was axillary lymph node tissue. Receptor source: a female donor with breast cancer. Some clones in this sample may be carry-over from other donors' samples.

The chain combines TRBV2 with TRBJ2-7; 10 nucleotides line up with TRBD1. The J segment lost 3 bases and the V segment lost 4 bases, leaving 3 bases of the junction unmatched. There are 14 residues in the CDR3. Germline CDR1 is SNHLY and CDR2 is FYNNEI. The CDR3 nucleotides are TGTGCCAGCAGTGGACAGGGGGCCTTCTACGAGCAGTACTTC. The encoded protein is CASSGQGAFYEQYF. The full variable domain, with the rest looked up from reference TRBV2 and TRBJ2-7, is EPEVTQTPSHQVTQMGQEVILRCVPISNHLYFYWYRQILGQKVEFLVSFYNNEISEKSEIFDDQFSVERPDGSNFTLKIRSTKLEDSAMYFCASSGQGAFYEQYFGPGTRLTVT.

V usage is TRBV11-2 and J usage is TRBJ2-6; 11 bases map to TRBD2. Looked up from germline, CDR1 is SGHAT and CDR2 is FQNNGV. CDR3 length equals 17 residues. The junction had 6 bases not matched to a gene; V was cut back by 3 bases and J by 5 bases. Written as DNA, the CDR3 is TGTGCCAGCAGCTTCGAATTGACTAGCGGGAGGGCCAACGTCCTGACTTTC. It translates to CASSFELTSGRANVLTF.

Many counts were recorded for this clonotype. The V gene is TRBV5-6, the J gene TRBJ1-6; maybe TRBD1 (6 bases). Germline loops: CDR1 SGHDT, CDR2 YYEEEE. CDR3 length: 15 residues. The V gene lost 0 bases and the J gene lost 5 bases, with 9 bases spanning the gap. CDR3: CASSLGDMDNSPLHF. CDR3 in DNA: TGTGCCAGCAGCTTGGGGGACATGGATAATTCACCCCTCCACTTT.

This clonotype appeared a single time. The chain recombines TRBV2 with TRBJ1-5; 8 nucleotides line up with TRBD1. The CDR3 runs to 12 residues. V lost 10 bases and J lost 4; bases outside the gene matches: 3. Germline assignment: CDR1 SNHLY and CDR2 FYNNEI. The CDR3 spells CAIRQGNQPQHF. Written as DNA, the CDR3 is TGTGCCATAAGACAGGGGAATCAGCCCCAGCATTTT.

Turning to this clonotype: A read error may account for a junction end that differs from germline. The V and J genes are TRBV3-1 and TRBJ1-2, with D uncertain. The germline V gene has CDR1 LGHDT and CDR2 YNNKEL (reference sequence). CDR3 length equals 12 residues. The CDR3 reads CPSSQVNYGYTF. Here the CDR3 DNA reads TGTCCCAGCAGCCAGGTTAACTATGGCTACACCTTC.

This clonotype was detected once. The chain is built from TRBV7-9 and TRBJ1-2; 9 nucleotides match TRBD1. CDR1 and CDR2 from the germline V gene are SEHNR and FQNEAQ (reference sequence). The CDR3 length is 13 residues. J gave up 6 bases and V 5 bases, and 4 bases lay outside the gene matches. The CDR3 sequence: CASSRGTGNGYTF. In nucleotides, the CDR3 is TGTGCCAGCAGCCGAGGGACAGGGAATGGCTACACCTTC.

J is TRBJ1-6 and V is TRBV19; 9 nucleotides agree with TRBD1. V shed 5 bases, J shed 7 bases, and the junction held 3 bases outside the gene matches. The length of the CDR3 is 14 residues. The germline V gene has CDR1 LNHDA and CDR2 SQIVND (reference sequence). CDR3 loop: CASSDGQGNSPLHF. For the CDR3, the DNA is TGTGCCAGTAGTGACGGACAGGGGAATTCACCCCTCCACTTT.

Ten or more counts support this clonotype. V and J are TRBV5-1 and TRBJ2-7, with D unclear. The CDR3 is 13 amino acids. Trimming removed 1 base from V and 0 bases from J, with 5 bases in between. Germline assignment: CDR1 SGHRS and CDR2 YFSETQ. The CDR3 DNA reads as TGCGCCAGCAGCTTGAGCTCCTCCTACGAGCAGTACTTC. It specifies CASSLSSSYEQYF.

This clonotype has ten or more counts. The V call is TRBV5-5, the J call TRBJ2-1; 12 positions agree with TRBD2. Germline CDR1 and CDR2: SGHKS and YYEKEE (reference sequence). Trimming at V came to 2 bases and at J to 6 bases, leaving 3 bases not matched to a gene. The CDR3 has 15 residues. The CDR3 DNA follows: TGTGCCAGCAGCTTACTAGCGGGAGGAATCAATGAGCAGTTCTTC. It is translated as CASSLLAGGINEQFF.